The T cell receptor beta chain under discussion was sequenced for a study of blood T cell repertoires in COVID-19. As for the study in general: The United States, Italy and Spain provided the acute and convalescent COVID-19 samples. The analysed material was cDNA or gDNA that came from T cells, B-cell-depleted T cells, or PBMCs.

Original handling: Nucleated cell number was recorded as an estimate derived from reference gene primer amplification. Some clones are missing from TCRdb's copy, which holds only in-frame ones; the method was immunoSEQ multiplex PCR. That table supplies the V and J calls and clone size; D and trimming were determined from the DNA. The sample includes some 140,000 clones, roughly four fifths of them seen just once. The material sequenced was peripheral blood. The clonotype originates from a woman aged 55-69 years with acute or convalescent COVID-19.

The CDR3 reads CASTRQSTNEKLFF. The CDR3 region has the DNA TGTGCCAGTACCCGACAGTCAACTAATGAAAAACTGTTTTTT. The chain employs TRBV7-9 and TRBJ1-4; tentative D call: TRBD1 (5 bases). Trimming removed 9 bases at V and 0 bases at J, with 11 bases between. Germline V CDR1 and CDR2: SEHNR, FQNEAQ (reference sequence). The length of the CDR3 is 14 residues.